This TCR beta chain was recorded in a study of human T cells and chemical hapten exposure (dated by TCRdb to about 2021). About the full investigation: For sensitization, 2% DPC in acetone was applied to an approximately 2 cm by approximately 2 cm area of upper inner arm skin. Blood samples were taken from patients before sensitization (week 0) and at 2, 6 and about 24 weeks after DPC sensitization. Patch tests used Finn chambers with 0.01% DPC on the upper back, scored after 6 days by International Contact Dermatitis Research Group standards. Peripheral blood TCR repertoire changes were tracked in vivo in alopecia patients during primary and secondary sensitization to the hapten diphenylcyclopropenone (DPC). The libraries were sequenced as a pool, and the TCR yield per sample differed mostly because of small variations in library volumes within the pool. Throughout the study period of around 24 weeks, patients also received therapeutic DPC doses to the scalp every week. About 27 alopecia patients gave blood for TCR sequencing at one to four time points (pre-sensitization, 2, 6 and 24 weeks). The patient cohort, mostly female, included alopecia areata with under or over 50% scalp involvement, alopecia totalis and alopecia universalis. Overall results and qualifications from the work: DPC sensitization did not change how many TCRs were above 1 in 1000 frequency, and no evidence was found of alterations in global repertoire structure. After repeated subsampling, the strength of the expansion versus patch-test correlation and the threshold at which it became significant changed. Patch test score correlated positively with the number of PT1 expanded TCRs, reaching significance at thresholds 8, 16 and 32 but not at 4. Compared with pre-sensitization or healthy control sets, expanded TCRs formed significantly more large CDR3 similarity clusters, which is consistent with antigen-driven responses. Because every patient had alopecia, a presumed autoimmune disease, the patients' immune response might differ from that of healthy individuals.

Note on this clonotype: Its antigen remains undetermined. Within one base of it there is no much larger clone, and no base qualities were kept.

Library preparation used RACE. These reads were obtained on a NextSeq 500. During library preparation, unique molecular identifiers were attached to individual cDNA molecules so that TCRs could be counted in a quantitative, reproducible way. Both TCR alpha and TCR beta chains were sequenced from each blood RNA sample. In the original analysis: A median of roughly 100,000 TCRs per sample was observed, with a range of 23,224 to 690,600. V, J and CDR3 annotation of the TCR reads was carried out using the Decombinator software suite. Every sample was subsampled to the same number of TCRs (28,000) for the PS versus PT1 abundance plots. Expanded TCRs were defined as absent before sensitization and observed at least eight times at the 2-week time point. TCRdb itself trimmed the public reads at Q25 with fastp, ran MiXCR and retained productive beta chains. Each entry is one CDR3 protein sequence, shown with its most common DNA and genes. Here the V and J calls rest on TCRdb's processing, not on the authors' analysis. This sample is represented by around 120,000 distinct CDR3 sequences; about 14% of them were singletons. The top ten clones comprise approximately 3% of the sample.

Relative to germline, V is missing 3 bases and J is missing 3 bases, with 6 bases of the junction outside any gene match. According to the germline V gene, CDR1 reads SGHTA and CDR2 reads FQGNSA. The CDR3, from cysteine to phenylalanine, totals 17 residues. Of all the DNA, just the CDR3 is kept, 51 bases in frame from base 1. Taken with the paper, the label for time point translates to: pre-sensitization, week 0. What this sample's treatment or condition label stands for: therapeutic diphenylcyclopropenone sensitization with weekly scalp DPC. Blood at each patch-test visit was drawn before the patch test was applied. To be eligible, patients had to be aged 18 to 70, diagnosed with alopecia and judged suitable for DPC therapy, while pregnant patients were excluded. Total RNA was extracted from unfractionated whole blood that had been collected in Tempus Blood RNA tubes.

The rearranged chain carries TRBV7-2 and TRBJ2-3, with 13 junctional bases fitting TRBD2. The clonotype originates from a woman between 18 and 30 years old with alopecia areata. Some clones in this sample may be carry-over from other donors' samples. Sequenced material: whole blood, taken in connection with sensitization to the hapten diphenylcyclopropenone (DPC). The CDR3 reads CASSFLRLAGGTDTQYF. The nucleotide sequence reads TGTGCCAGCAGCTTCCTTAGACTAGCGGGGGGAACAGATACGCAGTATTTT.